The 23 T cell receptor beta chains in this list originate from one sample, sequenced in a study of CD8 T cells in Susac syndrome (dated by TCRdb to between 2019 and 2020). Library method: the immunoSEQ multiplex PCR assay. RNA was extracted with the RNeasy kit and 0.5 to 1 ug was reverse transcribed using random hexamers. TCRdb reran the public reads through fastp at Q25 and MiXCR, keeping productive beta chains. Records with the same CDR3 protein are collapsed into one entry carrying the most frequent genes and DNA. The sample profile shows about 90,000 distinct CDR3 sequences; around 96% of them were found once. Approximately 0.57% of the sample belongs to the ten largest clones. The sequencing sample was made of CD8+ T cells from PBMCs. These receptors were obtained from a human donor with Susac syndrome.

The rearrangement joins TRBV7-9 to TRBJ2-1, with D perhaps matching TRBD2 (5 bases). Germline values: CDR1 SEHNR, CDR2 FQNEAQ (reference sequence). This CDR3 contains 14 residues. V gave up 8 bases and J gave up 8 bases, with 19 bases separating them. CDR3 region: CASGGGLVDDEQFF. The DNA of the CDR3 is TGTGCCAGCGGAGGCGGGTTAGTAGACGATGAGCAGTTCTTC.

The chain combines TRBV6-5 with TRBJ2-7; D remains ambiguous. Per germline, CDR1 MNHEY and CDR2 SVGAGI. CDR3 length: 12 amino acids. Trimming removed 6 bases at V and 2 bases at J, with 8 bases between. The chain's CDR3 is CASRANTYEQYF. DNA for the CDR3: TGTGCCAGCAGAGCGAATACCTACGAGCAGTACTTC.

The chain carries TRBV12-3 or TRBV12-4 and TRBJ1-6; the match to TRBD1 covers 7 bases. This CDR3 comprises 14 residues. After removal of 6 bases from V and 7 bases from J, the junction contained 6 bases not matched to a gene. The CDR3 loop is CASSGTAGNSPLHF. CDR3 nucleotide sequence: TGTGCCAGCAGCGGGACAGCGGGAAATTCACCCCTCCACTTT.

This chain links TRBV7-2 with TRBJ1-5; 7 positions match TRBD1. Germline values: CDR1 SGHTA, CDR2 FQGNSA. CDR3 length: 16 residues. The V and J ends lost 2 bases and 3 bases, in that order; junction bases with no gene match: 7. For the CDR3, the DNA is TGTGCCAGCAGCTTACTGGCGGGGACAGTCAATCAGCCCCAGCATTTT. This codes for CASSLLAGTVNQPQHF. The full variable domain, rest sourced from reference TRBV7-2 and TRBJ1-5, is GAGVSQSPSNKVTEKGKDVELRCDPISGHTALYWYRQSLGQGLEFLIYFQGNSAPDKSGLPSDRFSAERTGGSVSTLTIQRTQQEDSAVYLCASSLLAGTVNQPQHFGDGTRLSIL.

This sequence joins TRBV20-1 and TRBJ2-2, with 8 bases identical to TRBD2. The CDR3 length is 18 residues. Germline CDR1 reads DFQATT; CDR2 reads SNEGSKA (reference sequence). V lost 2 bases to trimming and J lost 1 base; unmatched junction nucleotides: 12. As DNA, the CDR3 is TGCAGTGCTAGACCTGGGGCGGGGGGCCCCTTGAACACCGGGGAGCTGTTTTTT. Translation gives CSARPGAGGPLNTGELFF.

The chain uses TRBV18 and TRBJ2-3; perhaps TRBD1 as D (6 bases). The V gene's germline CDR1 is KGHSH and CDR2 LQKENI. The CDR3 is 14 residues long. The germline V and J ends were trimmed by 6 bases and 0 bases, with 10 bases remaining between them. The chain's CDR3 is CASSDRPSTDTQYF. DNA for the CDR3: TGTGCCAGCTCCGACAGGCCGAGCACAGATACGCAGTATTTT.

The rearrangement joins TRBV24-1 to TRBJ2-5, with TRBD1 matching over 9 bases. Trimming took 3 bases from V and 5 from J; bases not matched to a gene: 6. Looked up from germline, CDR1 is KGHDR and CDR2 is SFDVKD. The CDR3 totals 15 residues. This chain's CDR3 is CATSDTGQGGETQYF. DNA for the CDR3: TGTGCCACCAGTGATACGGGACAGGGCGGGGAGACCCAGTACTTC.

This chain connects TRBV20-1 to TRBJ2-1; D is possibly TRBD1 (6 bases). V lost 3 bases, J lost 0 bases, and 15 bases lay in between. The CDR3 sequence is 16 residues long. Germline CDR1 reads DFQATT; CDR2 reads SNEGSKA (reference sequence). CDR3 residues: CSASWGPGRSYNEQFF. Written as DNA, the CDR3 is TGCAGTGCTAGCTGGGGGCCAGGGCGCTCCTACAATGAGCAGTTCTTC.

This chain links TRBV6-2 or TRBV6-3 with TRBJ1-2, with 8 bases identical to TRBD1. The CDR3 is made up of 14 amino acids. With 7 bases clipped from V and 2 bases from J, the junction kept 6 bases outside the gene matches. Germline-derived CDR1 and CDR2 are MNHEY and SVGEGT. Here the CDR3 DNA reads TGTGCCAGCACGCGGACAGGGCTAAACTATGGCTACACCTTC. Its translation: CASTRTGLNYGYTF.

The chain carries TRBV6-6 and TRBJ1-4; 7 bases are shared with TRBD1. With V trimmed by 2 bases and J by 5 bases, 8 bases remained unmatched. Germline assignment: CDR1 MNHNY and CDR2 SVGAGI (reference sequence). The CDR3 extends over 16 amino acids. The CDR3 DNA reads TGTGCCAGCAGTTACCAGGGCCGACAGGGCAATGAAAAACTGTTTTTT. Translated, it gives CASSYQGRQGNEKLFF.

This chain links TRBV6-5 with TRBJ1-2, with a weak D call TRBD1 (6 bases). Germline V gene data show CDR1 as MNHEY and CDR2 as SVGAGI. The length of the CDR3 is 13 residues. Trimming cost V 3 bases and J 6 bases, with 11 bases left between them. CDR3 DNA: TGTGCCAGCAGTTATGAGGGGGATGATGGCTACACCTTC. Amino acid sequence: CASSYEGDDGYTF.

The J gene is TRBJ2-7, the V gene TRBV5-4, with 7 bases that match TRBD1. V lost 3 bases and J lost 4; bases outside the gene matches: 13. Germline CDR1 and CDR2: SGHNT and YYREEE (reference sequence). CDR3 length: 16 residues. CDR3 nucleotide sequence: TGTGCCAGCAGCTCCGAACAGGGGAAAACGTTTTACGAGCAGTACTTC. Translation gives CASSSEQGKTFYEQYF.

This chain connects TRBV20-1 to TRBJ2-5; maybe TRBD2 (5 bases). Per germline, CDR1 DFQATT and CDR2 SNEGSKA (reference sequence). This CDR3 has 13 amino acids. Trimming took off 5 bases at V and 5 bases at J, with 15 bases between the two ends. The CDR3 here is CSAPSGVVETQYF. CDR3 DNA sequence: TGCAGTGCTCCCTCCGGGGTGGTCGAGACCCAGTACTTC.

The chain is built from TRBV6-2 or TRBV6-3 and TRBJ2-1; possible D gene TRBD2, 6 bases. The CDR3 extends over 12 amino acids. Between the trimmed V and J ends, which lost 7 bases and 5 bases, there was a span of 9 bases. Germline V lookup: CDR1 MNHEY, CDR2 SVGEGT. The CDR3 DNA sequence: TGTGCCAGCACACCTAGCGACAATGAGCAGTTCTTC. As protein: CASTPSDNEQFF.

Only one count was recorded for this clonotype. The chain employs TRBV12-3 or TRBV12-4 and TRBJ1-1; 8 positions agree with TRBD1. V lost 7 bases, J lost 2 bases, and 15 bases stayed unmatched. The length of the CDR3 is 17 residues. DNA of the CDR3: TGTGCCAGCAATCCCCCGGGAGGCGACAGGGGTAACACTGAAGCTTTCTTT. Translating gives CASNPPGGDRGNTEAFF.

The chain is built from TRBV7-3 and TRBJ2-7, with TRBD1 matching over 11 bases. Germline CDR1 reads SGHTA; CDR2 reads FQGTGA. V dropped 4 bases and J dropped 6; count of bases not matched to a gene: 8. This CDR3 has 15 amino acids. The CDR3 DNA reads TGTGCCAGCAGCTCCCAGGGGGACAGGGGGGTCGAGCAGTACTTC. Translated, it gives CASSSQGDRGVEQYF.

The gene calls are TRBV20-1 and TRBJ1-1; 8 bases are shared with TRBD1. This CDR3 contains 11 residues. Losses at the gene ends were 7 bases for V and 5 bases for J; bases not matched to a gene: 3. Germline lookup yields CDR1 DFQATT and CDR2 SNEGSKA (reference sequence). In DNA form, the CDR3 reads TGCAGTGGTGACAGGGGAACTGAAGCTTTCTTT. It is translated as CSGDRGTEAFF.

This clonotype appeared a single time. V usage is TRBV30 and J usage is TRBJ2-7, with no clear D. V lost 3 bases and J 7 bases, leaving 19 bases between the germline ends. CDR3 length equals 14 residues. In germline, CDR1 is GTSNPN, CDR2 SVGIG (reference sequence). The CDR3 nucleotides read TGTGCCTGGAGGGACCGTGGGCGGACCGGGGAGCAGTACTTC. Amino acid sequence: CAWRDRGRTGEQYF.

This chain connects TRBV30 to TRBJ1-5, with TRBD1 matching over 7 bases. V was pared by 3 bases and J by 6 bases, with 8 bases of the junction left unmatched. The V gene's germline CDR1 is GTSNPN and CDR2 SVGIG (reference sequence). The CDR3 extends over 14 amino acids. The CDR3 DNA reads TGTGCCTGGAGGCCACAGGGGTTCCTTCAGCCCCAGCATTTT. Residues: CAWRPQGFLQPQHF.

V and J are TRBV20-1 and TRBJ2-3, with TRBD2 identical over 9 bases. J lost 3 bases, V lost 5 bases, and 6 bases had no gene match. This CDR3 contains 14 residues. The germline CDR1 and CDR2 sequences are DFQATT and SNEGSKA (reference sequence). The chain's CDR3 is CSAGNSGGTDTQYF. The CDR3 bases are TGCAGTGCTGGCAATAGCGGGGGAACAGATACGCAGTATTTT.

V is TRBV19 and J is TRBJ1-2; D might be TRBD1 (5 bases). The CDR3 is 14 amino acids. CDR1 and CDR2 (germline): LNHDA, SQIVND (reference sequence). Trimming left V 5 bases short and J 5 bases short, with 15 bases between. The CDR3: CASSAFGTVYGYTF. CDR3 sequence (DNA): TGTGCCAGTAGTGCCTTCGGGACGGTGTATGGCTACACCTTC.

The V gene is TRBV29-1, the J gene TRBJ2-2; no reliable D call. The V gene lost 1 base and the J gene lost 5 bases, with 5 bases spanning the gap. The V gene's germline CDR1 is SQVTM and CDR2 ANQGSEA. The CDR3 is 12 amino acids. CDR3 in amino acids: CSVEGETGELFF. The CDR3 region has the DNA TGCAGCGTTGAAGGAGAAACCGGGGAGCTGTTTTTT.

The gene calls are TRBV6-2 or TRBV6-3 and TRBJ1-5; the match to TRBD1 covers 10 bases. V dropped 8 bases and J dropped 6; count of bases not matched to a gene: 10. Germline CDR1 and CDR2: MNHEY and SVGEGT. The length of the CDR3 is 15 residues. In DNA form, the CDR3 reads TGTGCCAGCGGTTCCGGGACAGGGGTACTTCAGCCCCAGCATTTT. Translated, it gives CASGSGTGVLQPQHF.